The present T cell receptor (beta chain) was sequenced within a study of OX40 agonist ivuxolimab in advanced cancers. For the study at large: The patients got ivuxolimab, which is an agonistic anti-OX40 (CD134) antibody. Cohort: 80% to 90% men, mean age about 60, aged about 20 to 79. Checkpoint inhibitors had been given previously to 35% to 50% of patients. Three patients, one with hepatocellular carcinoma and two with cutaneous melanoma, achieved partial responses.

This CDR3 comprises 15 residues. In germline, CDR1 is MNHNY, CDR2 SVGAGI (reference sequence). Trimming removed 3 bases from V and 7 bases from J; junction bases left unmatched: 8. This clone showed up just once. Clones were read by immunoSEQ multiplex PCR, and TCRdb kept only the in-frame ones, dropping some. The table records tens of thousands of clones, around 90% of them present only once. Here the sequenced sample was CD4+ or CD8+ T cells sorted from blood, taken in a trial of the OX40 agonist ivuxolimab. This TCR came from an adult with an advanced solid tumor such as melanoma, head and neck, liver or kidney cancer. V and J are TRBV6-6 and TRBJ1-2, with 10 bases identical to TRBD1. The chain's CDR3 is CASSYPGTGAPGYTF. The CDR3 bases are TGTGCCAGCAGTTATCCCGGGACAGGGGCCCCTGGCTACACCTTC.